Here is one T cell receptor beta chain with its context. Antigen specificity is unknown. This sample was included in a study of blood T cells in healthy people across ages. Primers used in a second PCR of roughly 6 to 12 cycles were a sample-barcoded 5' primer and a J-beta primer mix. Using its own MiXCR run on the 5' RACE reads, TCRdb lists one record per CDR3 protein. This sample has over 600,000 distinct CDR3 sequences, with roughly 56% found just once. Looked up from germline, CDR1 is MGHDK and CDR2 is SYGVNS. There are 15 residues in the CDR3. With 3 bases removed from V and 1 base from J, the gap between germline ends came to 12 bases. RNA extraction gave at least 6 micrograms of total RNA per sample. General study findings and limits: It was the long-lived donors that had more naive CD4+ cells and higher diversity than aged donors.

Sequences were obtained from blood. The sequence was obtained from a man in his forties or fifties in good health. V gene TRBV25-1 combines with J gene TRBJ2-5, with D maybe TRBD1 (5 bases). The CDR3 spells CASSERQTAQETQYF. Written as DNA, the CDR3 is TGTGCCAGCAGTGAGCGACAGACAGCCCAAGAGACCCAGTACTTC.